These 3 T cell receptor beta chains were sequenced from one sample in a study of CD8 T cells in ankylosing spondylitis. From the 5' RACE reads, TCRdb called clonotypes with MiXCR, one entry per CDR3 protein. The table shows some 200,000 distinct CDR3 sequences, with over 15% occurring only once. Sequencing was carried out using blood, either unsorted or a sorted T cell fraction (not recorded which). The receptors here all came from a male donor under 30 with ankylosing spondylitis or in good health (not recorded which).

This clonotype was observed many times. CDR3: CASSVDRNQPQHF. The CDR3 DNA sequence: TGTGCCAGCAGTGTAGACAGGAATCAGCCCCAGCATTTT. The chain combines TRBV12-3 or TRBV12-4 with TRBJ1-5; D is perhaps TRBD1 (6 bases). V was clipped by 5 bases and J by 4 bases, with 9 bases between them. The CDR3 runs to 13 residues.

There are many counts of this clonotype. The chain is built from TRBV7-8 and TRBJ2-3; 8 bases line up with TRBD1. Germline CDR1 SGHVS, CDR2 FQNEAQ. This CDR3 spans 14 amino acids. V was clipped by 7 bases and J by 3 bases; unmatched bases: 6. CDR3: CASIRTGWTDTQYF. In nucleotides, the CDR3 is TGTGCCAGCATCCGGACAGGGTGGACAGATACGCAGTATTTT.

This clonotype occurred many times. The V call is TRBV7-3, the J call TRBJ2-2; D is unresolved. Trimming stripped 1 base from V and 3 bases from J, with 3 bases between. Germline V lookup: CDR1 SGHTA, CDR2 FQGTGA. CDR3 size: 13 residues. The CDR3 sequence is CASSLMYTGELFF. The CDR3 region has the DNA TGTGCCAGCAGCTTAATGTACACCGGGGAGCTGTTTTTT.